Listed here is a single TCR beta chain. This table comes from immunoSEQ multiplex PCR, and its TCRdb copy is limited to in-frame clones, with some not included. The repertoire holds tens of thousands of clones, with roughly 91% as singletons. The ends lost 4 bases at V and 3 bases at J; junction bases unmatched: 7. CDR1 is SGHVS and CDR2 is FQNEAQ in the germline V gene. This CDR3 has 16 residues. This sample stems from a study of T cell changes during pregnancy in multiple sclerosis. The chain employs TRBV7-8 and TRBJ1-5, with 9 bases fitting TRBD1. The TCR was taken from a female donor with multiple sclerosis, enrolled in a pregnancy study. The sample was CD4+ T cells from peripheral blood mononuclear cells, taken in the third trimester of pregnancy. In nucleotides, the CDR3 is TGTGCCAGCAGCTCGGAACAGGGGGCAATCAATCAGCCCCAGCATTTT. Its translation: CASSSEQGAINQPQHF.